This T cell receptor beta chain came from a study of T-cell memory formation after mild COVID-19. General observations from the study: Pre-infection memory harbored some responding clones, suggesting cross-reactive memory joined. Most CD4+ clones that shrank were in CM and EM, while CD8+ ones turned up in EMRA. A second wave expanding day 15 to 37 was CD4+-biased; contracting clones were balanced.

This clonotype was observed many times. Its antigen is still unknown. The CDR3 totals 14 residues. CDR1 is SGHRS, CDR2 YFSETQ, per germline. V was clipped by 4 bases and J by 3 bases, with 14 bases between them. MiXCR, run by TCRdb on the 5' RACE reads, gives a single entry per CDR3 protein. The profile covers 560,000 or so distinct CDR3 sequences, with around 15% appearing a single time and about 8.1% taken by the ten largest. The chain carries TRBV5-1 and TRBJ2-7, with D perhaps TRBD1 (6 bases). The sequence derives from an adult woman who had mild COVID-19 (a few samples of this study predate the infection). Cell type and time point are not known. Sequences were obtained from PBMCs or a T cell subset sorted from them (not recorded which). CDR3 sequence (DNA): TGCGCCAGCAGCCCGGAAGGGGGAGACTACGAGCAGTACTTC. This translates into CASSPEGGDYEQYF. Using reference TRBV5-1 and TRBJ2-7 for the parts outside the CDR3, the full variable domain is KAGVTQTPRYLIKTRGQQVTLSCSPISGHRSVSWYQQTPGQGLQFLFEYFSETQRNKGNFPGRFSGRQFSNSRSEMNVSTLELGDSALYLCASSPEGGDYEQYFGPGTRLTVT.